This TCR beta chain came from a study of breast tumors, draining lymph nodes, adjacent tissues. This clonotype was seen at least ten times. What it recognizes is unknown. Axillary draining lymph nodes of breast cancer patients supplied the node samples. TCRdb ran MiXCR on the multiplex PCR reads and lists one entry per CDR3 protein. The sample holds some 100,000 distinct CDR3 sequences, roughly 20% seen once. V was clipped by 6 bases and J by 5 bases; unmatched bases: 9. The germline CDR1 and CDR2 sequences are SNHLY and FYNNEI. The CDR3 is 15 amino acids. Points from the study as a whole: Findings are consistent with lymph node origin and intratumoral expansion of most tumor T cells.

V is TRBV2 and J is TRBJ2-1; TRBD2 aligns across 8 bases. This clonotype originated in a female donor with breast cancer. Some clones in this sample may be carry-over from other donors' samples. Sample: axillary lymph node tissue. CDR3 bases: TGTGCCAGCAGCCCCCCGGCGGGGGGCCACAATGAGCAGTTCTTC. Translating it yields CASSPPAGGHNEQFF.